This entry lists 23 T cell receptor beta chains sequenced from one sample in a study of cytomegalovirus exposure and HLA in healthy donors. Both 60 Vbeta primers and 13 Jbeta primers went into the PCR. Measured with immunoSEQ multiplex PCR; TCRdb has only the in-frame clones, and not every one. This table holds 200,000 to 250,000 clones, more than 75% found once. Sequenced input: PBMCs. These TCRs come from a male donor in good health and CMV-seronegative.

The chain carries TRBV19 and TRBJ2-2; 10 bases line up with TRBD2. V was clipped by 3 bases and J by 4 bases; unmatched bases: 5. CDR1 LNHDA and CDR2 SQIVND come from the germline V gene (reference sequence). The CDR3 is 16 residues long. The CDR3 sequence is CASSIPAGGGTGELFF. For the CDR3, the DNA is TGTGCCAGTAGTATCCCAGCGGGAGGGGGCACCGGGGAGCTGTTTTTT.

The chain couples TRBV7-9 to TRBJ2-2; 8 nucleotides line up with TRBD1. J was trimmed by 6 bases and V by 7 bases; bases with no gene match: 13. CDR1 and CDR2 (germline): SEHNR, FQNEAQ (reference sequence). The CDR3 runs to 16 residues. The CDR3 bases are TGTGCCAGCACCCCAGGCGGGACAGGACGTTCCGGGGAGCTGTTTTTT. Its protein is CASTPGGTGRSGELFF. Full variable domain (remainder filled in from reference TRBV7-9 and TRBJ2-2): DTGVSQNPRHKITKRGQNVTFRCDPISEHNRLYWYRQTLGQGPEFLTYFQNEAQLEKSRLLSDRFSAERPKGSFSTLEIQRTEQGDSAMYLCASTPGGTGRSGELFFGEGSRLTVL.

CDR3 DNA: TGTGCCAGCTCACCAACAGGCCCGTCACTCCACTTT. Encoded protein: CASSPTGPSLHF. The chain couples TRBV18 to TRBJ1-6; D might be TRBD1 (5 bases). Per the germline V gene, CDR1 is KGHSH and CDR2 is LQKENI. This CDR3 region has 12 residues. V was trimmed by 2 bases and J by 16 bases, leaving 12 bases between them. The variable domain in full, with the rest retrieved from reference TRBV18 and TRBJ1-6, is NAGVMQNPRHLVRRRGQEARLRCSPMKGHSHVYWYRQLPEEGLKFMVYLQKENIIDESGMPKERFSAEFPKEGPSILRIQQVVRGDSAAYFCASSPTGPSLHFGNGTRLTVT.

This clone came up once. The CDR3 DNA reads as TGCGCCAGCAGCCAACGGGGCGGGAATACGCTCCTAGCGGGGAACCGGAACGATACGCAGTATTTT. Protein sequence: CASSQRGGNTLLAGNRNDTQYF. The chain carries TRBV4-1 and TRBJ2-3; 9 bases match TRBD2. Germline V lookup: CDR1 MGHRA, CDR2 YSYEKL. The trim removed 2 bases at V and 6 bases at J, leaving 27 bases unmatched. The CDR3 consists of 22 residues.

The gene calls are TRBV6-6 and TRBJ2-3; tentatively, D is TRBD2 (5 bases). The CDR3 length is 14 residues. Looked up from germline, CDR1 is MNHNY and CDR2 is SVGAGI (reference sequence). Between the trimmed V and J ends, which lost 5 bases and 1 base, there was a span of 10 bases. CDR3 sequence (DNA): TGTGCCAGCAGTCCGGCGGGCCGCACAGATACGCAGTATTTT. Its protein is CASSPAGRTDTQYF.

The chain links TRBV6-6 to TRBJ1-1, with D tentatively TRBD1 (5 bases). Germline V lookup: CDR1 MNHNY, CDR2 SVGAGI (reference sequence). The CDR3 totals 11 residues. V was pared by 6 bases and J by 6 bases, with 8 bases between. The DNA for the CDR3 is TGTGCCAGCAGCTGGGGCCCTGAAGCTTTCTTT. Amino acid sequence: CASSWGPEAFF.

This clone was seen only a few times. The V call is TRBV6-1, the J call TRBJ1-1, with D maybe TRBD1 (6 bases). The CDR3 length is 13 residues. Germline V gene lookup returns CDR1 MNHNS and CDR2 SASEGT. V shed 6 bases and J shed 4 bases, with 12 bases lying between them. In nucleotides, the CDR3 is TGTGCCAGCAGGAAGGACAGCAGCACTGAAGCTTTCTTT. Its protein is CASRKDSSTEAFF.

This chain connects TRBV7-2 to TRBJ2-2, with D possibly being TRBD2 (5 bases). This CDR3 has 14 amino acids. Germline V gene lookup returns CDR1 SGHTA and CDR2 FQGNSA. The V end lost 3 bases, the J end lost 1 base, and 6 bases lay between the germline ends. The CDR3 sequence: CASSFGRNTGELFF. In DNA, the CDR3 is TGTGCCAGCAGCTTTGGGAGGAACACCGGGGAGCTGTTTTTT.

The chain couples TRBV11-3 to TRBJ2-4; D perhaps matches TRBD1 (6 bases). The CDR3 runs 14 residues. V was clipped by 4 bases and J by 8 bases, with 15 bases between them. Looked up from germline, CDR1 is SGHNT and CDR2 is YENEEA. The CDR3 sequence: CASSSGTPSDIQYF. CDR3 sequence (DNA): TGTGCCAGCAGCTCCGGGACACCGTCCGACATTCAGTACTTC.

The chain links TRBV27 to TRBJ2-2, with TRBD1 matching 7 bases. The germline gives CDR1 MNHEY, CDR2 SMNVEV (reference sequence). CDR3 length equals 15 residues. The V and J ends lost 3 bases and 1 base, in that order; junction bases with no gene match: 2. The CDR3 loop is CASSLGTVNTGELFF. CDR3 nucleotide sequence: TGTGCCAGCAGTTTGGGGACAGTGAACACCGGGGAGCTGTTTTTT.

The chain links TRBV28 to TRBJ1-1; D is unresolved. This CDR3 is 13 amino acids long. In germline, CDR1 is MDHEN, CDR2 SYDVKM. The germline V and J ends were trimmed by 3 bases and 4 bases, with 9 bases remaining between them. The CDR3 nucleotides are TGTGCCAGCAGTTTCCCAGTTCGCACTGAAGCTTTCTTT. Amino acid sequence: CASSFPVRTEAFF.

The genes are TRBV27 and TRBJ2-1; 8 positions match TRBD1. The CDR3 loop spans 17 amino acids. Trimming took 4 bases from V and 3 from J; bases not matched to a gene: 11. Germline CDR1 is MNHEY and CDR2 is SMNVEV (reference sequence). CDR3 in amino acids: CASSSIRQGTFYNEQFF. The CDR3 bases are TGTGCCAGCAGTTCCATAAGACAGGGGACCTTCTACAATGAGCAGTTCTTC.

CDR3: CASSLGPSGTPQFF. In nucleotides, the CDR3 is TGTGCCAGCAGCTTAGGCCCTAGCGGGACGCCGCAGTTCTTC. V usage is TRBV13 and J usage is TRBJ2-1, with 9 bases that match TRBD2. The CDR3 contains 14 residues. V gave up 0 bases and J gave up 12 bases; unmatched junction bases: 6. Per germline, CDR1 PRHDT and CDR2 FYEKMQ (reference sequence).

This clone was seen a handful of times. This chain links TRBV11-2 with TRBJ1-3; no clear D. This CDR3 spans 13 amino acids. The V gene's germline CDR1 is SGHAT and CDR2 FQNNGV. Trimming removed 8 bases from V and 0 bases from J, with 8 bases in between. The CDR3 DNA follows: TGTGCCAGCCAACAGTACTCTGGAAACACCATATATTTT. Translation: CASQQYSGNTIYF. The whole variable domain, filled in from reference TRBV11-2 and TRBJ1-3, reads EAGVAQSPRYKIIEKRQSVAFWCNPISGHATLYWYQQILGQGPKLLIQFQNNGVVDDSQLPKDRFSAERLKGVDSTLKIQPAKLEDSAVYLCASQQYSGNTIYFGEGSWLTVV.

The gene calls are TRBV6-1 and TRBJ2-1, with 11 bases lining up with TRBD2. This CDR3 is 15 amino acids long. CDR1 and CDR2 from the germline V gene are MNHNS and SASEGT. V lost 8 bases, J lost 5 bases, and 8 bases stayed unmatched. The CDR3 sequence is CASGRKLAGDNEQFF. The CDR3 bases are TGTGCCAGCGGCCGTAAACTAGCGGGAGACAATGAGCAGTTCTTC.

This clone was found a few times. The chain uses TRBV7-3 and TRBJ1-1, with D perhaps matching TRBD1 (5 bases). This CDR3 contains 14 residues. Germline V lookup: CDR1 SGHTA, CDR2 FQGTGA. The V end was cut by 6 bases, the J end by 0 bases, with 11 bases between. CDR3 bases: TGTGCCAGCAGGATGGCGGGGGTGAACACTGAAGCTTTCTTT. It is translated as CASRMAGVNTEAFF.

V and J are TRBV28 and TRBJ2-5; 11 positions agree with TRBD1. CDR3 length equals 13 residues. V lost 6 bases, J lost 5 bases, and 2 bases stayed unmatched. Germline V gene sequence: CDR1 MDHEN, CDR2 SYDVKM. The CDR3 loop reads CASRDRGRETQYF. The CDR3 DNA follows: TGTGCCAGCAGGGACAGGGGGCGGGAGACCCAGTACTTC.

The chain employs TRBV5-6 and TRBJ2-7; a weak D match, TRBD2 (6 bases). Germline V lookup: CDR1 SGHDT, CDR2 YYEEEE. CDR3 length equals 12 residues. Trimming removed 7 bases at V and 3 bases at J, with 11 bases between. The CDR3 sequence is CASRGSHYEQYF. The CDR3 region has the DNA TGTGCCAGCCGGGGGAGCCACTACGAGCAGTACTTC.

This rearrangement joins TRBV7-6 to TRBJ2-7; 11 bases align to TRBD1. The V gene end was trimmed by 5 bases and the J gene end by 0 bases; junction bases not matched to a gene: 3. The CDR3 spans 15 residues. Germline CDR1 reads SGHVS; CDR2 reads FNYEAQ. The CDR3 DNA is TGTGCCAGCAGCGTTGGGACAGGGGGCTCCTACGAGCAGTACTTC. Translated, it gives CASSVGTGGSYEQYF.

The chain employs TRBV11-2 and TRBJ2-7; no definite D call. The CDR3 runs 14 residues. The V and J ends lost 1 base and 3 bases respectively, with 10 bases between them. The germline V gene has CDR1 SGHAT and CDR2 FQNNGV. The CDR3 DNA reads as TGTGCCAGCAGCTTAGGTCAGGTTGACTACGAGCAGTACTTC. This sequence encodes CASSLGQVDYEQYF.

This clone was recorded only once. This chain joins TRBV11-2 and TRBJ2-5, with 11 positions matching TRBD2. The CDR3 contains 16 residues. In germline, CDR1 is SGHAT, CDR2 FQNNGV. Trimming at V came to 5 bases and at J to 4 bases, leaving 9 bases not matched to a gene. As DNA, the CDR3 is TGTGCCAGCAGCCCTACGGGACTAGCGGAGCGAGAGACCCAGTACTTC. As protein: CASSPTGLAERETQYF. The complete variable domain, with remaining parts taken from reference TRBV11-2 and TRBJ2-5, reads EAGVAQSPRYKIIEKRQSVAFWCNPISGHATLYWYQQILGQGPKLLIQFQNNGVVDDSQLPKDRFSAERLKGVDSTLKIQPAKLEDSAVYLCASSPTGLAERETQYFGPGTRLLVL.

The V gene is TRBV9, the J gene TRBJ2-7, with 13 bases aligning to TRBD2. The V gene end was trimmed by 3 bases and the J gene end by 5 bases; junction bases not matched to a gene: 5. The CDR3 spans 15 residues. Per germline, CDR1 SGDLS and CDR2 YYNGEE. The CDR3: CASSAGLAGLDEQYF. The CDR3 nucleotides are TGTGCCAGCAGCGCGGGACTAGCGGGACTTGACGAGCAGTACTTC.

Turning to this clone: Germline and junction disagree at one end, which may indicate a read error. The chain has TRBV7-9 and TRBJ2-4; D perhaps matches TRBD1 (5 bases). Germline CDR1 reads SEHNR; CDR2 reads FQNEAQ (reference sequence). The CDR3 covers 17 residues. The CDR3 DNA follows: TGTTCCAGCAGCTTAGTGTTGGGGCGCCTAGCCAAAAACATTCAGTACTTC. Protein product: CSSSLVLGRLAKNIQYF.